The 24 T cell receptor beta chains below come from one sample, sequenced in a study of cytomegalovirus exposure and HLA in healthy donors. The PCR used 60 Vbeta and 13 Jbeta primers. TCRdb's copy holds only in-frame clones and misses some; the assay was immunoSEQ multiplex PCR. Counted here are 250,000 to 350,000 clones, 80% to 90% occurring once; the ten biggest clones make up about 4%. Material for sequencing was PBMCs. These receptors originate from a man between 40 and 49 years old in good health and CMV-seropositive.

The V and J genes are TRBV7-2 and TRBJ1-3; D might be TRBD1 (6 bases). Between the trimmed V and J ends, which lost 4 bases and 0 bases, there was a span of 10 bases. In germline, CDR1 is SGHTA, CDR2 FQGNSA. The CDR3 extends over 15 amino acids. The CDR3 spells CASSYIRGSGNTIYF. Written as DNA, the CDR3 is TGTGCCAGCAGCTACATCAGGGGCTCTGGAAACACCATATATTTT.

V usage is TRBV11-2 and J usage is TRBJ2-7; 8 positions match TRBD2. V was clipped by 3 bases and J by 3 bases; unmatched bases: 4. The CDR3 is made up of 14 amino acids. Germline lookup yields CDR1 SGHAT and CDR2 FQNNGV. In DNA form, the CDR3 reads TGTGCCAGCAGCTTTGGGGCGGGAGGCTACGAGCAGTACTTC. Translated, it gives CASSFGAGGYEQYF. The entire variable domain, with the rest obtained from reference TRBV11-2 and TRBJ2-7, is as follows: EAGVAQSPRYKIIEKRQSVAFWCNPISGHATLYWYQQILGQGPKLLIQFQNNGVVDDSQLPKDRFSAERLKGVDSTLKIQPAKLEDSAVYLCASSFGAGGYEQYFGPGTRLTVT.

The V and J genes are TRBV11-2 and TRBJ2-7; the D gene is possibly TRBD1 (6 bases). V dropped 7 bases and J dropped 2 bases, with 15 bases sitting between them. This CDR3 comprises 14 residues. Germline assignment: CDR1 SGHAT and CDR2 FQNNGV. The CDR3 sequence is CASNHGQRTYEQYF. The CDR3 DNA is TGTGCCAGCAACCATGGACAGAGGACCTACGAGCAGTACTTC.

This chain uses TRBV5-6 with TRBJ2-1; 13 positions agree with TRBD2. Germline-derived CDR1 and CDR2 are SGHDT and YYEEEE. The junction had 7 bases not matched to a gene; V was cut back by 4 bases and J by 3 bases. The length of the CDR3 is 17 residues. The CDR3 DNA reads TGTGCCAGCAGCCGCGGACTAGCGGGAGCGCTCTACAATGAGCAGTTCTTC. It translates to CASSRGLAGALYNEQFF.

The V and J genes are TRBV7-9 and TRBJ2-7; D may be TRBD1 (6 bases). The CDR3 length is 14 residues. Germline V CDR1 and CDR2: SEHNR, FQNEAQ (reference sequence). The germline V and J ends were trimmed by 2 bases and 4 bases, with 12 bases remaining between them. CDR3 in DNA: TGTGCCAGCAGCTTACCCGGGACATCTTACGAGCAGTACTTC. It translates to CASSLPGTSYEQYF.

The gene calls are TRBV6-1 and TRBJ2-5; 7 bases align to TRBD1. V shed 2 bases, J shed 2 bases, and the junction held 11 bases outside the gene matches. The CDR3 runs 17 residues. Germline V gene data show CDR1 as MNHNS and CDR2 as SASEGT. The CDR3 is CASSEWKAVQGQETQYF. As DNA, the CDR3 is TGTGCCAGCAGTGAATGGAAAGCCGTACAGGGGCAAGAGACCCAGTACTTC.

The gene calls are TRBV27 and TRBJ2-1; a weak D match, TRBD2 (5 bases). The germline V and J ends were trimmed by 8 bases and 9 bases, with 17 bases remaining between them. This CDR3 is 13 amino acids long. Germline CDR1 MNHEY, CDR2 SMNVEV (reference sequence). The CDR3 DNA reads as TGTGCCAGCCAATCCGAGGGTAGAGGTGAGCAGTTCTTC. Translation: CASQSEGRGEQFF.

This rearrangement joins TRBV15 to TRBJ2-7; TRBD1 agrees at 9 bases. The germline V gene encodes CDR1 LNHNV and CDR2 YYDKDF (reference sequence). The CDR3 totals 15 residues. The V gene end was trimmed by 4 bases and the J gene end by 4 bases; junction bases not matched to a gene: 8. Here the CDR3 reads CATSKHPGQGYEQYF. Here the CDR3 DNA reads TGTGCCACCAGCAAACATCCGGGACAGGGTTACGAGCAGTACTTC.

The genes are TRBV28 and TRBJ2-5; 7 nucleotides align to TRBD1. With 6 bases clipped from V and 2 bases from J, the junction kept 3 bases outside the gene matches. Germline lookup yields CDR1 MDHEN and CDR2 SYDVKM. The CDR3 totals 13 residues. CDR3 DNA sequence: TGTGCCAGCAGGTGGGACAGTCAAGAGACCCAGTACTTC. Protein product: CASRWDSQETQYF.

In DNA form, the CDR3 reads TGTGCCAGCTCACCGGGACAGACGTCTAATGAAAAACTGTTTTTT. It specifies CASSPGQTSNEKLFF. The chain combines TRBV18 with TRBJ1-4; 7 bases line up with TRBD1. This CDR3 spans 15 amino acids. The V gene's germline CDR1 is KGHSH and CDR2 LQKENI. The trim removed 3 bases at V and 3 bases at J, leaving 4 bases unmatched.

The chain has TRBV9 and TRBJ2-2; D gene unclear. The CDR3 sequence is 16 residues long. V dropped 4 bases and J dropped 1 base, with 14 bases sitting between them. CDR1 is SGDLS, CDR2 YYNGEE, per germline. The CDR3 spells CASSPSRLVNTGELFF. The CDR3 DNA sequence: TGTGCCAGCAGCCCGAGTCGGTTGGTGAACACCGGGGAGCTGTTTTTT. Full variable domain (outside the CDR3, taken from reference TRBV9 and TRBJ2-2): DSGVTQTPKHLITATGQRVTLRCSPRSGDLSVYWYQQSLDQGLQFLIQYYNGEERAKGNILERFSAQQFPDLHSELNLSSLELGDSALYFCASSPSRLVNTGELFFGEGSRLTVL.

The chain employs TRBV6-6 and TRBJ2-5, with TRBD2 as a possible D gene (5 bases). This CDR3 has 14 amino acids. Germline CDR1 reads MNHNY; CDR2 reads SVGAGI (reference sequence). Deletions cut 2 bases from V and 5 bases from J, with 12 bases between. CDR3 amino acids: CASSYEGSRETQYF. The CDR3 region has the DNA TGTGCCAGCAGTTACGAGGGTAGTCGCGAGACCCAGTACTTC.

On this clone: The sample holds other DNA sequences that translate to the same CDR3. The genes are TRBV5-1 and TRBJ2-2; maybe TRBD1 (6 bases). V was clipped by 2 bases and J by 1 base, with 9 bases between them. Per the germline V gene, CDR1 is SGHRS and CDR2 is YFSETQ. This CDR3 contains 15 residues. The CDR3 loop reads CASSFTGLNTGELFF. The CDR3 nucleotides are TGCGCCAGCAGCTTCACAGGGCTGAACACCGGGGAGCTGTTTTTT. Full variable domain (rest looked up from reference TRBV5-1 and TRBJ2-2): KAGVTQTPRYLIKTRGQQVTLSCSPISGHRSVSWYQQTPGQGLQFLFEYFSETQRNKGNFPGRFSGRQFSNSRSEMNVSTLELGDSALYLCASSFTGLNTGELFFGEGSRLTVL.

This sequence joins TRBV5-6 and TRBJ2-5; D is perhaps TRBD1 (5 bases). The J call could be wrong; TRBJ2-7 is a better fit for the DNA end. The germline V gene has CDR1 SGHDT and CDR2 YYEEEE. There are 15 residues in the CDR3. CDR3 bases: TGTGCCAGCAGCTTAGTAGGGCAGGGCGCTCGCGAGCAGTACTTC. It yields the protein CASSLVGQGAREQYF.

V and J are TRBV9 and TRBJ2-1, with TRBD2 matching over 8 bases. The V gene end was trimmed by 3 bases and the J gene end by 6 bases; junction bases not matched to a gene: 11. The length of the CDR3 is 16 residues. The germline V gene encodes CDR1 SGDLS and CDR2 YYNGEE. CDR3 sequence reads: CASSGSSGGPGNEQFF. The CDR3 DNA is TGTGCCAGCAGCGGGAGCTCGGGAGGGCCGGGCAATGAGCAGTTCTTC.

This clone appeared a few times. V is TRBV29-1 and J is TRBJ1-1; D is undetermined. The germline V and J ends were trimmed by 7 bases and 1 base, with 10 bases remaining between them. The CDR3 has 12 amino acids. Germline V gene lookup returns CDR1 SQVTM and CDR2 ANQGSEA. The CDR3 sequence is CSASTSNTEAFF. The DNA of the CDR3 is TGCAGCGCAAGTACATCGAACACTGAAGCTTTCTTT.

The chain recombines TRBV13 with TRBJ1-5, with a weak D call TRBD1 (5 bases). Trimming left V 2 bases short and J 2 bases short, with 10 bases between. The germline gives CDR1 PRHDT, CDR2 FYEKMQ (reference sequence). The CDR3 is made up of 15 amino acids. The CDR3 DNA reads TGTGCCAGCAGCTTATCGAGCAGGGGCAATCAGCCCCAGCATTTT. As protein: CASSLSSRGNQPQHF.

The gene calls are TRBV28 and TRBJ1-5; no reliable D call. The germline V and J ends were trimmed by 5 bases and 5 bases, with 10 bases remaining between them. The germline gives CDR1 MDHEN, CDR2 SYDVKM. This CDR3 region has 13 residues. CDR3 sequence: CASSPPRYQPQHF. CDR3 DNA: TGTGCCAGCAGTCCCCCCAGGTATCAGCCCCAGCATTTT.

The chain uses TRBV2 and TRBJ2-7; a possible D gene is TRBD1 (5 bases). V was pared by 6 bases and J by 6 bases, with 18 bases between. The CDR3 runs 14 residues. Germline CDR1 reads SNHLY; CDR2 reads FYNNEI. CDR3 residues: CASSGRAGNGEQYF. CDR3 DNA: TGTGCCAGCAGCGGCCGGGCAGGGAATGGCGAGCAGTACTTC.

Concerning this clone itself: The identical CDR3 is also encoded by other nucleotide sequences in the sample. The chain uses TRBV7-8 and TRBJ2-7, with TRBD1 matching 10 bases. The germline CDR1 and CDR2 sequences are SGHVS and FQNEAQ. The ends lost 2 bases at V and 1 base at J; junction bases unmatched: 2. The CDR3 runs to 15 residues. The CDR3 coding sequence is TGTGCCAGCAGCTTATTGGGACAGGGGTCCTACGAGCAGTACTTC. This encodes CASSLLGQGSYEQYF.

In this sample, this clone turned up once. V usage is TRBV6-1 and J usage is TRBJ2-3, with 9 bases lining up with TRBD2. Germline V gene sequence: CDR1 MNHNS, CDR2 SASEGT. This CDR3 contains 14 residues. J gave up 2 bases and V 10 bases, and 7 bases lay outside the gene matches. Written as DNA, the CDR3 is TGTGCCATCACGACTAGCGGTTTCACAGATACGCAGTATTTT. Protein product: CAITTSGFTDTQYF.

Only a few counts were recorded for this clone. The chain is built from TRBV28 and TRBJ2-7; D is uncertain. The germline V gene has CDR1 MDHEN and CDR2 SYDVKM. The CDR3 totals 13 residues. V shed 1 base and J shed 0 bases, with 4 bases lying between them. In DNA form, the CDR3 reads TGTGCCAGCAGTTTATACAGCTCCTACGAGCAGTACTTC. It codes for CASSLYSSYEQYF.

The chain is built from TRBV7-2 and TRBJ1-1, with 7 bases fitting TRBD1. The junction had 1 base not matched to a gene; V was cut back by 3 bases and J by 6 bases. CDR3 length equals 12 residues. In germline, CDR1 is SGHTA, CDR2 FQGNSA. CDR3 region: CASSFRGSEAFF. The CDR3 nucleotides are TGTGCCAGCAGCTTCAGGGGGTCTGAAGCTTTCTTT.

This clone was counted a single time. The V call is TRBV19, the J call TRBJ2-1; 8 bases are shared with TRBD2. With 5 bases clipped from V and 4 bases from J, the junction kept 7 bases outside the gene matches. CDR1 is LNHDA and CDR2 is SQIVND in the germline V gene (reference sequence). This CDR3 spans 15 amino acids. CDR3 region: CASSLAGSFYNEQFF. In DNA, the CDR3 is TGTGCCAGTAGTTTAGCGGGATCCTTTTACAATGAGCAGTTCTTC.